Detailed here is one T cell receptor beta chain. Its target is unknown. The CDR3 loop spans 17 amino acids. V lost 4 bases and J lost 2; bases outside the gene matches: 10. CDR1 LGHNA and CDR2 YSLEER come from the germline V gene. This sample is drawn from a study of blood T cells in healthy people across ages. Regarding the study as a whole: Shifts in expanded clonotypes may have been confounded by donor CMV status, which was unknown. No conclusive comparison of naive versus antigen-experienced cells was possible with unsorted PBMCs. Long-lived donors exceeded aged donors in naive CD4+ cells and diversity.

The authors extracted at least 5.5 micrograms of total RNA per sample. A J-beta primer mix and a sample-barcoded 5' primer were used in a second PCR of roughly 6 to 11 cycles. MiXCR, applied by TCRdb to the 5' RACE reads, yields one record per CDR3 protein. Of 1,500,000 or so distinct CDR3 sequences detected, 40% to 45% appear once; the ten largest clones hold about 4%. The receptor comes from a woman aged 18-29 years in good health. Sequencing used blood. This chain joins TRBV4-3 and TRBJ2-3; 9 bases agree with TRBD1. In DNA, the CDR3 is TGCGCCAGCAGCCTCACCCGGGACAGGGTTTCCACAGATACGCAGTATTTT. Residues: CASSLTRDRVSTDTQYF.